These 17 T cell receptor beta chains came from one sample sequenced in a study of T cell responses to AZD1222 COVID-19 vaccine (dated by TCRdb to about 2021). The time point label of this sample denotes: about 28 days (+/-7) after the second vaccine dose. Libraries were constructed by the immunoSEQ multiplex PCR assay. In TCRdb, the immuneACCESS table is reduced to in-frame sequences with V and J assigned. These tables do not hold every clone; where another copy was compared, an unresolved V gene accounts for under half, and the others remain unexplained. Present in this sample are some 150,000 clones, 80% to 95% of which were seen just once. The ten biggest clones cover about 3.3% of the sample. The sample in question was peripheral blood, obtained 28 days after the second AZD1222 dose. The receptors stem from an adult who received the AZD1222 COVID-19 vaccine.

This chain links TRBV27 with TRBJ2-2; TRBD1 agrees at 10 bases. CDR1 and CDR2 from the germline V gene are MNHEY and SMNVEV (reference sequence). After removal of 10 bases from V and 4 bases from J, the junction contained 3 bases not matched to a gene. The CDR3 runs to 13 residues. CDR3 nucleotides: TGTGCCATTGGGACAGGGGTCACCGGGGAGCTGTTTTTT. It codes for CAIGTGVTGELFF.

The CDR3 bases are TGTGCCAGCAGCCCAGGGGGGGATACGCAGTATTTT. Translation: CASSPGGDTQYF. The rearrangement joins TRBV7-9 to TRBJ2-3; D might be TRBD1 (7 bases). CDR1 is SEHNR, CDR2 FQNEAQ, per germline (reference sequence). The V gene lost 5 bases and the J gene lost 6 bases, with 9 bases spanning the gap. This CDR3 contains 12 residues.

This clone was detected only once. The junction departs from the called germline gene at one end, perhaps through a read error. This chain uses TRBV7-6 with TRBJ2-2; 8 nucleotides agree with TRBD1. CDR1 is SGHVS, CDR2 FNYEAQ, per germline. CDR3 size: 14 residues. The CDR3 spells CASGSTGVTGELLF. CDR3 DNA sequence: TGTGCCAGCGGATCGACAGGGGTCACCGGGGAGCTGCTTTTT.

The rearrangement uses TRBV15 and TRBJ1-3, with D perhaps matching TRBD1 (5 bases). Trimming stripped 0 bases from V and 3 bases from J, with 18 bases between. CDR3 size: 18 residues. In germline, CDR1 is LNHNV, CDR2 YYDKDF (reference sequence). The CDR3 sequence: CATSRDPPGWGGGNTIYF. The CDR3 DNA is TGTGCCACCAGCAGAGATCCCCCAGGGTGGGGTGGTGGAAACACCATATATTTT.

The chain recombines TRBV5-4 with TRBJ1-2, with D perhaps matching TRBD1 (5 bases). The length of the CDR3 is 15 residues. Germline CDR1 reads SGHNT; CDR2 reads YYREEE (reference sequence). V was pared by 0 bases and J by 4 bases, with 13 bases between. The CDR3 sequence: CASSLGGRTLYGYTF. The CDR3 nucleotides read TGTGCCAGCAGCTTGGGGGGACGGACACTCTATGGCTACACCTTC.

The chain's CDR3 is CASSSRTVAKNIQYF. The CDR3 nucleotides read TGTGCCAGCAGTTCCCGGACAGTAGCCAAAAACATTCAGTACTTC. The chain joins TRBV27 to TRBJ2-4; D is possibly TRBD1 (6 bases). Trimming shortened V by 4 bases and J by 0 bases, and 10 bases separated the two germline ends. In germline, CDR1 is MNHEY, CDR2 SMNVEV (reference sequence). The CDR3 loop spans 15 amino acids.

The genes are TRBV24-1 and TRBJ1-3; no clear D gene. The germline V and J ends were trimmed by 0 bases and 4 bases, with 12 bases remaining between them. This CDR3 contains 16 residues. Germline V lookup: CDR1 KGHDR, CDR2 SFDVKD. The CDR3 nucleotides read TGTGCCACCAGTGATTTGGTAAGGGAAAAGGGAAACACCATATATTTT. Translation gives CATSDLVREKGNTIYF.

The chain uses TRBV28 and TRBJ1-2, with TRBD1 matching over 9 bases. V lost 5 bases, J lost 6 bases, and 7 bases stayed unmatched. The CDR3 has 14 residues. Germline V gene data show CDR1 as MDHEN and CDR2 as SYDVKM. The CDR3 protein is CASSLGQGSNGYTF. As DNA, the CDR3 is TGTGCCAGCAGTCTCGGACAGGGGAGCAATGGCTACACCTTC.

V gene TRBV5-1 combines with J gene TRBJ1-4; 7 nucleotides match TRBD1. The CDR3 consists of 12 residues. The germline gives CDR1 SGHRS, CDR2 YFSETQ. The trim removed 4 bases at V and 8 bases at J, leaving 2 bases unmatched. The CDR3: CASSPQGEKLFF. The CDR3 DNA reads as TGCGCCAGCAGCCCACAGGGGGAAAAACTGTTTTTT.

J is TRBJ2-7 and V is TRBV15; perhaps D is TRBD1 or TRBD2 (5 bases each). Per the germline V gene, CDR1 is LNHNV and CDR2 is YYDKDF (reference sequence). The CDR3 extends over 13 amino acids. The V end was cut by 5 bases, the J end by 7 bases, with 15 bases between. CDR3 sequence reads: CATSPFGTGEQYF. The CDR3 DNA follows: TGTGCCACCAGCCCGTTCGGGACCGGTGAGCAGTACTTC.

This sequence joins TRBV2 and TRBJ1-2; no definite D call. The germline V gene encodes CDR1 SNHLY and CDR2 FYNNEI. The CDR3 totals 15 residues. V lost 0 bases and J lost 4, with 12 bases in between. The CDR3 sequence is CASSEAPAASYGYTF. CDR3 nucleotide sequence: TGTGCCAGCAGTGAAGCGCCGGCAGCGTCCTATGGCTACACCTTC. The entire variable domain, with the rest obtained from reference TRBV2 and TRBJ1-2, is as follows: EPEVTQTPSHQVTQMGQEVILRCVPISNHLYFYWYRQILGQKVEFLVSFYNNEISEKSEIFDDQFSVERPDGSNFTLKIRSTKLEDSAMYFCASSEAPAASYGYTFGSGTRLTVV.

This clone was detected only a few times. The chain is built from TRBV27 and TRBJ2-1; tentative D call: TRBD1 (5 bases). Trimming left V 2 bases short and J 12 bases short, with 14 bases between. Germline CDR1 MNHEY, CDR2 SMNVEV (reference sequence). This CDR3 is built from 13 residues. As DNA, the CDR3 is TGTGCCAGCAGTTTAGGGGCCCTAGGCGGGCAGTTCTTC. Protein product: CASSLGALGGQFF.

The rearrangement uses TRBV3-1 (or the pseudogene TRBV3-2) and TRBJ1-1; a weak D match, TRBD1 (5 bases). Germline V lookup: CDR1 LGHDT, CDR2 YNNKEL (reference sequence). V lost 3 bases and J lost 11, with 13 bases in between. CDR3 length equals 12 residues. The CDR3 bases are TGTGCCAGCAGCCAGTGGGGGAAAGGGGCTTTCTTT. It yields the protein CASSQWGKGAFF.

The chain employs TRBV3-1 (or the pseudogene TRBV3-2) and TRBJ2-3; D unclear. This CDR3 has 12 residues. Trimming removed 5 bases at V and 8 bases at J, with 11 bases between. Germline values: CDR1 LGHDT, CDR2 YNNKEL (reference sequence). CDR3 amino acids: CASSTVTGTQYF. CDR3 sequence (DNA): TGTGCCAGCAGCACCGTGACCGGTACGCAGTATTTT.

The rearrangement uses TRBV18 and TRBJ2-6; 8 nucleotides line up with TRBD2. With 4 bases clipped from V and 0 bases from J, the junction kept 5 bases outside the gene matches. The CDR3 loop spans 17 amino acids. Germline lookup yields CDR1 KGHSH and CDR2 LQKENI. For the CDR3, the DNA is TGTGCCAGCTCACAATCAGCGGGGGACTCTGGGGCCAACGTCCTGACTTTC. Its translation: CASSQSAGDSGANVLTF.

This chain links TRBV28 with TRBJ2-5; D possibly matches TRBD1 or TRBD2 (5 bases each). Trimming pared 6 bases from V and 3 bases from J, leaving 11 bases between. Germline V gives CDR1 MDHEN, CDR2 SYDVKM. This CDR3 comprises 13 residues. The CDR3 loop is CASSSGAEETQYF. The CDR3 nucleotides are TGTGCCAGCAGCTCCGGGGCTGAAGAGACCCAGTACTTC.

V gene TRBV6-2 or TRBV6-3 combines with J gene TRBJ2-3; 11 nucleotides line up with TRBD2. The CDR3 totals 15 residues. V lost 6 bases, J lost 1 base, and 3 bases stayed unmatched. Germline V gene sequence: CDR1 MNHEY, CDR2 SVGEGT. The CDR3, as DNA: TGTGCCAGCAGCCAGACTAGCGGGGGCACAGATACGCAGTATTTT. This codes for CASSQTSGGTDTQYF.